The 29 T cell receptor beta chains below were found in one sample sequenced in a study of T cell changes during pregnancy in multiple sclerosis. This table comes from immunoSEQ multiplex PCR, and its TCRdb copy is limited to in-frame clones, with some not included. The sample has 20,000 to 25,000 clones, roughly 87% seen once. This specimen consisted of CD8+ T cells from peripheral blood mononuclear cells, obtained after pregnancy. These receptors were collected from a female donor with multiple sclerosis, enrolled in a pregnancy study.

V gene TRBV5-1 combines with J gene TRBJ2-7, with 8 bases identical to TRBD2. From germline, CDR1 is SGHRS and CDR2 YFSETQ. This CDR3 comprises 14 residues. The ends lost 1 base at V and 5 bases at J; junction bases unmatched: 5. The CDR3 sequence: CASSLREGFHEQYF. CDR3 coding DNA: TGCGCCAGCAGCTTGCGGGAGGGCTTTCACGAGCAGTACTTC.

The J gene is TRBJ1-2, the V gene TRBV7-2; D gene ambiguous. Germline CDR1 reads SGHTA; CDR2 reads FQGNSA. Trimming removed 2 bases at V and 5 bases at J, with 15 bases between. This CDR3 contains 15 residues. CDR3 sequence: CASSLNQVSGYGYTF. As DNA, the CDR3 is TGTGCCAGCAGCTTAAATCAGGTTTCGGGATATGGCTACACCTTC.

This chain joins TRBV9 and TRBJ2-5, with a weak D call TRBD2 (5 bases). The CDR3 runs 16 residues. Trimming took 1 base from V and 5 from J, leaving 18 bases between them. Germline-derived CDR1 and CDR2 are SGDLS and YYNGEE. The chain's CDR3 is CASSVNPAEARETQYF. The DNA for the CDR3 is TGTGCCAGCAGCGTAAACCCCGCGGAGGCCAGGGAGACCCAGTACTTC. The full variable domain, with the rest looked up from reference TRBV9 and TRBJ2-5, is DSGVTQTPKHLITATGQRVTLRCSPRSGDLSVYWYQQSLDQGLQFLIQYYNGEERAKGNILERFSAQQFPDLHSELNLSSLELGDSALYFCASSVNPAEARETQYFGPGTRLLVL.

V gene TRBV6-1 combines with J gene TRBJ1-2; maybe TRBD1 (5 bases). The CDR3 has 16 residues. Trimming took 1 base from V and 2 from J, leaving 14 bases between them. The germline V gene encodes CDR1 MNHNS and CDR2 SASEGT. The CDR3 reads CASSEVGPATNYGYTF. The CDR3 DNA reads TGTGCCAGCAGTGAAGTGGGGCCGGCGACAAACTATGGCTACACCTTC.

The chain employs TRBV4-1 and TRBJ2-1, with D possibly being TRBD2 (5 bases). The CDR3 is 14 residues long. Germline values: CDR1 MGHRA, CDR2 YSYEKL. Trimming removed 4 bases at V and 14 bases at J, with 21 bases between. The CDR3 DNA follows: TGCGCCAGCAGCCGCCCCGGCCTAGCTTCTGAAGAGTTCTTC. Its protein product is CASSRPGLASEEFF.

The rearrangement joins TRBV5-5 to TRBJ1-2; TRBD1 aligns across 8 bases. The length of the CDR3 is 15 residues. Germline lookup yields CDR1 SGHKS and CDR2 YYEKEE (reference sequence). With 0 bases clipped from V and 5 bases from J, the junction kept 6 bases outside the gene matches. The CDR3 here is CASSLEQGVRYGYTF. The CDR3 DNA follows: TGTGCCAGCAGCTTGGAACAGGGGGTTCGGTATGGCTACACCTTC.

The chain links TRBV5-4 to TRBJ2-7, with 7 bases aligning to TRBD2. The V and J ends lost 0 bases and 11 bases, in that order; junction bases with no gene match: 11. Germline CDR1 SGHNT, CDR2 YYREEE (reference sequence). The CDR3 runs 14 residues. The CDR3 DNA reads TGTGCCAGCAGCTTGGTACCCGGGGAGGGATGGGAGTACTTC. Protein: CASSLVPGEGWEYF. Full variable domain (missing parts from reference TRBV5-4 and TRBJ2-7): ETGVTQSPTHLIKTRGQQVTLRCSSQSGHNTVSWYQQALGQGPQFIFQYYREEENGRGNFPPRFSGLQFPNYSSELNVNALELDDSALYLCASSLVPGEGWEYFGPGTRLTVT.

The chain combines TRBV7-6 with TRBJ2-1; 9 positions match TRBD1. Trimming at V came to 6 bases and at J to 7 bases, leaving 10 bases not matched to a gene. The CDR3 runs 15 residues. The germline CDR1 and CDR2 sequences are SGHVS and FNYEAQ. The CDR3 bases are TGTGCCAGCAGTTTCCCGGGACAGGGAAAAAATGAGCAGTTCTTC. Its translation is CASSFPGQGKNEQFF. The whole variable domain, filled in from reference TRBV7-6 and TRBJ2-1, reads GAGVSQSPRYKVTKRGQDVALRCDPISGHVSLYWYRQALGQGPEFLTYFNYEAQQDKSGLPNDRFSAERPEGSISTLTIQRTEQRDSAMYRCASSFPGQGKNEQFFGPGTRLTVL.

This clone has just one count. The chain recombines TRBV7-7 with TRBJ2-3; the D is unclear. V was shortened by 4 bases and J by 1 base, with 9 bases between the two germline ends. CDR3 length: 14 residues. Germline CDR1 is SSHAT and CDR2 is FNYEAQ (reference sequence). CDR3 loop: CASSSSMGTDTQYF. The CDR3 bases are TGTGCCAGCAGCTCGTCTATGGGCACAGATACGCAGTATTTT.

This clone was observed a few times. The V gene is TRBV19, the J gene TRBJ1-5; D unclear. The germline V and J ends were trimmed by 6 bases and 0 bases, with 15 bases remaining between them. Germline values: CDR1 LNHDA, CDR2 SQIVND (reference sequence). The CDR3 spans 16 residues. This CDR3 reads CASSIHEADSNQPQHF. The CDR3 DNA is TGTGCCAGTAGCATTCACGAGGCAGATAGCAATCAGCCCCAGCATTTT.

The chain has TRBV27 and TRBJ1-2; D is perhaps TRBD1 (5 bases). Germline CDR1 is MNHEY and CDR2 is SMNVEV (reference sequence). V was shortened by 6 bases and J by 7 bases, with 18 bases between the two germline ends. This CDR3 contains 14 residues. The CDR3 DNA reads TGTGCCAGCAGCTACGGGACGGGAGCTTCTGGCTACACCTTC. The encoded protein is CASSYGTGASGYTF.

The gene calls are TRBV7-9 and TRBJ2-7, with 9 positions matching TRBD2. CDR1 and CDR2 from the germline V gene are SEHNR and FQNEAQ (reference sequence). This CDR3 is 17 amino acids long. V was pared by 0 bases and J by 7 bases, with 13 bases of the junction left unmatched. This CDR3 is CASSLAGAGGPKEEQYF. CDR3 sequence (DNA): TGTGCCAGCAGCTTAGCGGGGGCGGGAGGGCCTAAGGAGGAGCAGTACTTC.

V and J are TRBV4-3 and TRBJ2-1, with TRBD2 matching over 8 bases. Germline trimming cut 2 bases from V and 0 bases from J; bases unmatched to any gene: 6. The germline gives CDR1 LGHNA, CDR2 YSLEER. The CDR3 has 17 amino acids. This CDR3 reads CASSQLVAGTSYNEQFF. The CDR3 DNA reads as TGCGCCAGCAGCCAATTGGTAGCGGGAACCTCCTACAATGAGCAGTTCTTC.

The chain combines TRBV27 with TRBJ2-2; 15 nucleotides align to TRBD2. Germline V gene lookup returns CDR1 MNHEY and CDR2 SMNVEV (reference sequence). The ends lost 4 bases at V and 5 bases at J; junction bases unmatched: 5. The CDR3 totals 17 residues. The CDR3 DNA follows: TGTGCCAGCAGTTGGACTAGCGGGAGGGCAGGGACCGGGGAGCTGTTTTTT. This gives the protein CASSWTSGRAGTGELFF.

For the CDR3, the DNA is TGCAGCGTTGAAGATCCTGGCGGATCCTACGAGCAGTACTTC. It yields the protein CSVEDPGGSYEQYF. The chain employs TRBV29-1 and TRBJ2-7; no definite D call. V lost 0 bases, J lost 1 base, and 10 bases lay in between. Looked up from germline, CDR1 is SQVTM and CDR2 is ANQGSEA. The CDR3 has 14 residues.

The CDR3 DNA follows: TGTGCCAGCAGCTTGTCATTTGGAGGCCCAGAGGAAGAGACCCAGTACTTC. This gives the protein CASSLSFGGPEEETQYF. The V and J genes are TRBV5-6 and TRBJ2-5; D is possibly TRBD2 (5 bases). V lost 1 base to trimming and J lost 3 bases, with 19 bases between them. The CDR3 has 17 residues. CDR1 and CDR2 (germline): SGHDT, YYEEEE.

This clone came up once. The chain recombines TRBV12-5 with TRBJ1-2; 9 positions agree with TRBD1. Trimming took 4 bases from V and 7 from J; bases not matched to a gene: 10. Per germline, CDR1 LGHNT and CDR2 FRNRAP. This CDR3 comprises 15 residues. In DNA form, the CDR3 reads TGTGCTAGTGGTTCTGATACCGGGACAGGGCTTGGCTACACCTTC. Its translation is CASGSDTGTGLGYTF.

This clone was detected once. The chain uses TRBV2 and TRBJ1-5; maybe TRBD1 (6 bases). V lost 6 bases, J lost 0 bases, and 12 bases lay in between. The CDR3 spans 15 residues. Germline CDR1 reads SNHLY; CDR2 reads FYNNEI. CDR3 protein: CASRTTGDSNQPQHF. CDR3 DNA: TGTGCCAGCAGAACGACAGGAGATAGCAATCAGCCCCAGCATTTT.

The V call is TRBV6-5, the J call TRBJ1-3; 8 nucleotides agree with TRBD1. V lost 4 bases, J lost 0 bases, and 5 bases stayed unmatched. CDR3 length equals 16 residues. CDR1 and CDR2 from the germline V gene are MNHEY and SVGAGI. Here the CDR3 reads CASSFNRGYSGNTIYF. As DNA, the CDR3 is TGTGCCAGCAGTTTCAACAGGGGGTACTCTGGAAACACCATATATTTT.

This clone occurred many times. J is TRBJ2-7 and V is TRBV6-5; D is undetermined. The germline gives CDR1 MNHEY, CDR2 SVGAGI. The CDR3 consists of 14 residues. The CDR3 sequence: CAHSPPQALTEQYF. The CDR3 DNA sequence: TGTGCTCATTCGCCCCCGCAGGCATTAACCGAGCAGTACTTC.

V is TRBV11-2 and J is TRBJ2-7; D might be TRBD1 (6 bases). This CDR3 is built from 13 residues. Germline CDR1 and CDR2: SGHAT and FQNNGV. V was cut by 6 bases and J by 3 bases, with 12 bases left in between. The CDR3 DNA reads TGTGCCAGCAGGCGGACAGCGTACTACGAGCAGTACTTC. This translates into CASRRTAYYEQYF.

The chain joins TRBV4-1 to TRBJ2-5; possible D gene TRBD2, 6 bases. There are 15 residues in the CDR3. V gave up 0 bases and J gave up 5 bases, with 13 bases separating them. Germline lookup yields CDR1 MGHRA and CDR2 YSYEKL. CDR3 nucleotide sequence: TGCGCCAGCAGCCAAGATCAGGAGGGAGATGAGACCCAGTACTTC. Residues: CASSQDQEGDETQYF.

The chain carries TRBV6-1 and TRBJ2-7; no clear D gene. This CDR3 has 15 amino acids. V was trimmed by 6 bases and J by 1 base, leaving 16 bases between them. In germline, CDR1 is MNHNS, CDR2 SASEGT. The CDR3 coding sequence is TGTGCCAGCAGAGACGAAAGCGACTTTTCCTACGAGCAGTACTTC. Protein sequence: CASRDESDFSYEQYF.

This clone has just one count. V gene TRBV12-1 combines with J gene TRBJ1-5; the D call of TRBD1 is as the table states it, not checked on the DNA. TRBV12-1 is marked as a pseudogene. This CDR3 region has 16 residues. The CDR3 nucleotides read TGTGCCAGCAGCCCACCGGGACAGGATGTAGATCAGCCCCAGCATTTT. It specifies CASSPPGQDVDQPQHF.

The rearrangement links TRBV2 to TRBJ2-2; 9 nucleotides align to TRBD1. Germline V CDR1 and CDR2: SNHLY, FYNNEI. This CDR3 spans 15 amino acids. J lost 3 bases, V lost 6 bases, and 5 bases had no gene match. CDR3 amino acids: CASREGQGYTGELFF. The CDR3 DNA reads as TGTGCCAGCAGGGAGGGACAGGGTTACACCGGGGAGCTGTTTTTT.

The rearrangement links TRBV6-1 to TRBJ2-2; D is uncertain. Between the trimmed V and J ends, which lost 2 bases and 2 bases, there was a span of 12 bases. The CDR3 has 16 amino acids. CDR1 and CDR2 (germline): MNHNS, SASEGT. CDR3 DNA: TGTGCCAGCAGTGAAACTATACGGATTAACACCGGGGAGCTGTTTTTT. This translates into CASSETIRINTGELFF.

The genes are TRBV10-3 and TRBJ2-2, with 12 bases identical to TRBD2. V was pared by 9 bases and J by 2 bases, with 16 bases of the junction left unmatched. The CDR3 totals 19 residues. Per the germline V gene, CDR1 is ENHRY and CDR2 is SYGVKD. CDR3 bases: TGTGCCATTGGGGAGGGGACAGTCGGACTAGCGGGAAACACCGGGGAGCTGTTTTTT. This translates into CAIGEGTVGLAGNTGELFF.

J is TRBJ1-2 and V is TRBV27, with 7 bases identical to TRBD1. CDR1 and CDR2 from the germline V gene are MNHEY and SMNVEV (reference sequence). The trim removed 5 bases at V and 0 bases at J, leaving 9 bases unmatched. This CDR3 has 16 amino acids. In nucleotides, the CDR3 is TGTGCCAGCAGTCCATCAACAGGGGAGGCTAACTATGGCTACACCTTC. Translation gives CASSPSTGEANYGYTF.

This clone was seen more than once but under ten times. This sequence joins TRBV15 and TRBJ1-5; 7 positions match TRBD1. This CDR3 contains 17 residues. V lost 1 base, J lost 1 base, and 7 bases stayed unmatched. CDR1 LNHNV and CDR2 YYDKDF come from the germline V gene (reference sequence). This CDR3 reads CATSRGPRGTSNQPQHF. CDR3 DNA: TGTGCCACCAGCAGAGGCCCCAGGGGGACGAGCAATCAGCCCCAGCATTTT.